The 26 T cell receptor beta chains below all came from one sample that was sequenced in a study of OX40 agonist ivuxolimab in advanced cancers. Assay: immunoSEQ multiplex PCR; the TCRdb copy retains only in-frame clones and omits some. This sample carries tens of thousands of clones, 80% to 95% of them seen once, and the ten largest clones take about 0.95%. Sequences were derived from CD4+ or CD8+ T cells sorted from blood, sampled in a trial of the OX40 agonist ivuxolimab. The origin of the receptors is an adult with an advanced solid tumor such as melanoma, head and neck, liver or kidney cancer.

CDR3: CASSLLVSPTDTQYF. The CDR3 nucleotides read TGTGCCAGCAGCCTACTAGTTAGTCCCACAGATACGCAGTATTTT. The V and J genes are TRBV9 and TRBJ2-3, with a tentative D call TRBD2 (5 bases). CDR3 length equals 15 residues. The V end lost 4 bases, the J end lost 2 bases, and 14 bases lay between the germline ends. Germline loops: CDR1 SGDLS, CDR2 YYNGEE.

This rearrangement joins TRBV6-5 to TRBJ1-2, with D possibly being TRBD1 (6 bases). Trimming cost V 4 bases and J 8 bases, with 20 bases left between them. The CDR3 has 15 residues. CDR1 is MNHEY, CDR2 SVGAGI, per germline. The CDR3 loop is CASSSRTATARGYTF. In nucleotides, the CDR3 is TGTGCCAGCAGTTCCCGGACAGCAACGGCGAGGGGCTACACCTTC.

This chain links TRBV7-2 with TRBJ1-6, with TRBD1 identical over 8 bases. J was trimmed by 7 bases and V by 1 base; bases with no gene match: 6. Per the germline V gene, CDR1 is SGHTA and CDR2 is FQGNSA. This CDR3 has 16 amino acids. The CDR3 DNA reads TGTGCCAGCAGCTTAGGTACAGGGGGATCGAATTCACCCCTCCACTTT. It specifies CASSLGTGGSNSPLHF. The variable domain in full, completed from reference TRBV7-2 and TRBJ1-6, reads GAGVSQSPSNKVTEKGKDVELRCDPISGHTALYWYRQSLGQGLEFLIYFQGNSAPDKSGLPSDRFSAERTGGSVSTLTIQRTQQEDSAVYLCASSLGTGGSNSPLHFGNGTRLTVT.

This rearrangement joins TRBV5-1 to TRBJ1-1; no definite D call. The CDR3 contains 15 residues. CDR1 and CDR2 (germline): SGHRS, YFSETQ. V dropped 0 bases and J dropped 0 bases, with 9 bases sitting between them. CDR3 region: CASSLDGYMNTEAFF. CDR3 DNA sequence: TGCGCCAGCAGCTTGGACGGTTACATGAACACTGAAGCTTTCTTT.

DNA of the CDR3: TGTGCCAGCAGCGTAGCTACTGGACAGGGGACCGGGCTGTTTTTT. Translation: CASSVATGQGTGLFF. The chain employs TRBV9 and TRBJ2-2; the match to TRBD1 covers 9 bases. The germline gives CDR1 SGDLS, CDR2 YYNGEE. The junction had 10 bases not matched to a gene; V was cut back by 0 bases and J by 13 bases. The CDR3 runs to 15 residues.

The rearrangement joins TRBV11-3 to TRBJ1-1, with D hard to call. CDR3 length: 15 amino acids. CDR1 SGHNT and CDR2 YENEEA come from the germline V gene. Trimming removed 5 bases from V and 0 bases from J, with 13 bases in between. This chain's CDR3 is CASSPGGGLNTEAFF. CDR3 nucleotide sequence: TGTGCCAGCAGCCCAGGCGGCGGACTGAACACTGAAGCTTTCTTT.

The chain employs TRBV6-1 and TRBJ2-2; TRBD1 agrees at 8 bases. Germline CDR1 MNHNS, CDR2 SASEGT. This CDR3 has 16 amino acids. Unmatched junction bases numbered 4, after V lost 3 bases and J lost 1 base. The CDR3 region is CASSDAGGRNTGELFF. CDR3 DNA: TGTGCCAGCAGTGACGCAGGGGGCCGGAACACCGGGGAGCTGTTTTTT.

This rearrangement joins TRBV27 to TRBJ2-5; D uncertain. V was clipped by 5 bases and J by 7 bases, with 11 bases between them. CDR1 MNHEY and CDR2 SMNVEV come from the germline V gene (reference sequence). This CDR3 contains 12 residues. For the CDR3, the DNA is TGTGCCAGCAGTCCCCGTGCTGGGACCCAGTACTTC. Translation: CASSPRAGTQYF.

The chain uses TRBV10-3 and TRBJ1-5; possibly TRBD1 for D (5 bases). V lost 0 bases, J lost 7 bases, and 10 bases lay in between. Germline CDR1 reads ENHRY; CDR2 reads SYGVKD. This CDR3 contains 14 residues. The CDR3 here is CAISESGGGQPQHF. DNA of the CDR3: TGTGCCATCAGTGAGTCGGGGGGAGGACAGCCCCAGCATTTT.

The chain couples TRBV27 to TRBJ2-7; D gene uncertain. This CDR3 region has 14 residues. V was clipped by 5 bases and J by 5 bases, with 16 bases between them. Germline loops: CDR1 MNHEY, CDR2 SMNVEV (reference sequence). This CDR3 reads CASSPARPPDEQYF. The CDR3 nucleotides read TGTGCCAGCAGTCCCGCGAGGCCTCCGGACGAGCAGTACTTC.

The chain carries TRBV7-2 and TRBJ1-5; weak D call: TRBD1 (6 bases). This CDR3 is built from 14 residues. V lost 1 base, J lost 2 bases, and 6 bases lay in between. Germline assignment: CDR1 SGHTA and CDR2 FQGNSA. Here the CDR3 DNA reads TGTGCCAGCAGCTTAGAGGGGGGCAATCAGCCCCAGCATTTT. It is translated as CASSLEGGNQPQHF.

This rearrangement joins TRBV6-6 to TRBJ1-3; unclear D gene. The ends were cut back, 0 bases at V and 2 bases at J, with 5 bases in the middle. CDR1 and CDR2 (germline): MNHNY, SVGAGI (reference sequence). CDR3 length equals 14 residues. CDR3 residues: CASSYSGTGNTIYF. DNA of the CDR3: TGTGCCAGCAGTTACTCAGGGACTGGAAACACCATATATTTT.

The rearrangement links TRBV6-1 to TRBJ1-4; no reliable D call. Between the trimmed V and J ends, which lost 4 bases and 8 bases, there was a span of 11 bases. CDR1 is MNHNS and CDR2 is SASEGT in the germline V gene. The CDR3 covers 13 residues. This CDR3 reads CASSGIGGEKLFF. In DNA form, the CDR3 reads TGTGCCAGCAGTGGAATAGGTGGGGAAAAACTGTTTTTT.

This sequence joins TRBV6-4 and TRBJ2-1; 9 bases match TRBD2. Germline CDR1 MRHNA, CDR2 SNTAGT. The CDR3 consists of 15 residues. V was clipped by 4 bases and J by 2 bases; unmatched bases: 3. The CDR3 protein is CASSASGGPYNEQFF. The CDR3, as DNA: TGTGCCAGCAGTGCCAGCGGGGGGCCCTACAATGAGCAGTTCTTC.

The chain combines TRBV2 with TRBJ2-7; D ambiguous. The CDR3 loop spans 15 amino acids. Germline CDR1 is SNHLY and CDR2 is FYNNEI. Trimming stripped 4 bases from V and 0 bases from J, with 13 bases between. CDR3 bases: TGTGCCAGCAGTGTACCCCGAACGGACTCCTACGAGCAGTACTTC. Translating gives CASSVPRTDSYEQYF.

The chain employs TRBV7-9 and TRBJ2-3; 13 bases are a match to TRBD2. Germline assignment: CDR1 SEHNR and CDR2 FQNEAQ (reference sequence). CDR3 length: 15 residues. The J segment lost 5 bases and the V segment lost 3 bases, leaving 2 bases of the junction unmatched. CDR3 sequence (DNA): TGTGCCAGCAGCTTGAGGACTAGCGGGAGAGATACGCAGTATTTT. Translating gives CASSLRTSGRDTQYF.

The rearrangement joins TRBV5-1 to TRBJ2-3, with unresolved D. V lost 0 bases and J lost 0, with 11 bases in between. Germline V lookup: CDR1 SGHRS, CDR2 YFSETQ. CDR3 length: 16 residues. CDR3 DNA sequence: TGCGCCAGCAGCTTGGGAGGCCGTTCTAGCACAGATACGCAGTATTTT. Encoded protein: CASSLGGRSSTDTQYF.

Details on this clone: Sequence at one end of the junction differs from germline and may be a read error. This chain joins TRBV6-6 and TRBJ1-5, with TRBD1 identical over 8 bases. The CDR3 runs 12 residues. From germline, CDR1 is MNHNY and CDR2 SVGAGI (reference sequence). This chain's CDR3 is CASKAGQGTLGF. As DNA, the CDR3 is TGTGCCAGCAAGGCTGGACAGGGAACTCTCGGTTTT.

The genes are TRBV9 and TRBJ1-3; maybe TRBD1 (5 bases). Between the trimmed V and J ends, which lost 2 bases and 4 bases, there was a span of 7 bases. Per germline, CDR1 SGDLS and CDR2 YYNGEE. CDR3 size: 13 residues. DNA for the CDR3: TGTGCCAGCAGCGTGGGGGTCGGAAACACCATATATTTT. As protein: CASSVGVGNTIYF.

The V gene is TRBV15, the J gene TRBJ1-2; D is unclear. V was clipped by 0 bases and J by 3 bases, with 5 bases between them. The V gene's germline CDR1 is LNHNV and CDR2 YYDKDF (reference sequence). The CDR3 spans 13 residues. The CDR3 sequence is CATSREVYYGYTF. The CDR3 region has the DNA TGTGCCACCAGCAGAGAAGTCTACTATGGCTACACCTTC.

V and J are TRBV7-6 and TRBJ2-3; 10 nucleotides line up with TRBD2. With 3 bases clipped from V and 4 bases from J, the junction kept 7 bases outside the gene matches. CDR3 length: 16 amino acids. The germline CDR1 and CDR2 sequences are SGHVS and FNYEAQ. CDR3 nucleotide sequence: TGTGCCAGCAGCTTGGTAGCGGGGGGTCCCCCAGATACGCAGTATTTT. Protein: CASSLVAGGPPDTQYF. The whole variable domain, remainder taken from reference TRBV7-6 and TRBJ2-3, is GAGVSQSPRYKVTKRGQDVALRCDPISGHVSLYWYRQALGQGPEFLTYFNYEAQQDKSGLPNDRFSAERPEGSISTLTIQRTEQRDSAMYRCASSLVAGGPPDTQYFGPGTRLTVL.

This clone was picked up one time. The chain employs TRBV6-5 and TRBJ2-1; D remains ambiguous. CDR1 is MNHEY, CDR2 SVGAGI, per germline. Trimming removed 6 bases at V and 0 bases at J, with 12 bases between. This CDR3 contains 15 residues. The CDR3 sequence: CASSIDRSSYNEQFF. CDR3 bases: TGTGCCAGCAGCATCGACCGAAGCTCCTACAATGAGCAGTTCTTC.

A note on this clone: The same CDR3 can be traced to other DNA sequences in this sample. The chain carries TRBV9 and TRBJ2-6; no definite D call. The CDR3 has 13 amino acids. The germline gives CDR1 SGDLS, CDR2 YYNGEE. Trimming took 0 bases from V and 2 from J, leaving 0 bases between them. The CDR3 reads CASSVAGANVLTF. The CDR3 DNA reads TGTGCCAGCAGCGTAGCTGGGGCCAACGTCCTGACTTTC.

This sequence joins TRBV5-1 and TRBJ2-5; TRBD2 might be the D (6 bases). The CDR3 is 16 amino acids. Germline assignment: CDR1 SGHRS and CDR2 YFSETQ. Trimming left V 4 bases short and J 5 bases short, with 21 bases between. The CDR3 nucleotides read TGCGCCAGCAGCCCCGGCGGCGGCGGGGTTGGGGAGACCCAGTACTTC. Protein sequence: CASSPGGGGVGETQYF.

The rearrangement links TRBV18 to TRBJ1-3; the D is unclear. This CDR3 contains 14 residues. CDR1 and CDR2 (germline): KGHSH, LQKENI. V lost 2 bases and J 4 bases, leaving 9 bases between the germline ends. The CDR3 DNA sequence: TGTGCCAGCTCACCAGGGTTGGCAGGAAACACCATATATTTT. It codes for CASSPGLAGNTIYF.

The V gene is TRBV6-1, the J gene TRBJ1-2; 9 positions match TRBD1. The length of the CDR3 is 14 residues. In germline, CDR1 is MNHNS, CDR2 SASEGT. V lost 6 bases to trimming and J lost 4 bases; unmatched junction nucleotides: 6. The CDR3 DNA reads TGTGCCAGCAGGCCGACAGGGGGAGGCTATGGCTACACCTTC. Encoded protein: CASRPTGGGYGYTF.